This T cell receptor (beta chain) appears in the sequencing data of a study of cytomegalovirus exposure and HLA in healthy donors. Study results and caveats: For most TCR beta V segments, an earlier analysis put the productive rate at about 87% or about 30% of the time. Only CMV serostatus was available as immune exposure information.

Donors in the study were healthy people who gave bone marrow. CDR1 and CDR2 (germline): SGHVS, FNYEAQ. The CDR3 extends over 16 amino acids. Trimming cost V 4 bases and J 4 bases; bases outside gene matches: 12. Amplification used 60 Vbeta primers and 13 Jbeta primers. Repertoires were generated with immunoSEQ multiplex PCR, while TCRdb's copy carries only in-frame clones and drops some. The sample yields about 140,000 clones, about 74% seen once. Details on this clone: Its matching antigen is unknown.

This chain links TRBV7-6 with TRBJ2-5; 7 nucleotides match TRBD2. Source material: PBMCs. The receptor was isolated from a man younger than 40 in good health and CMV-seronegative. The CDR3 region has the DNA TGTGCCAGCAGCTCCTTCGGGGGGAGAGGAGGAGAGACCCAGTACTTC. Translation gives CASSSFGGRGGETQYF.